This T cell receptor (beta chain) was found in a study of patients and donors after allogeneic stem cell transplantation. Trimming removed 4 bases from V and 4 bases from J, with 9 bases in between. This CDR3 has 13 residues. Per germline, CDR1 SGHRS and CDR2 YFSETQ. A single record per CDR3 protein comes from TCRdb applying MiXCR to the RT-PCR reads. The repertoire holds more than 850,000 distinct CDR3 sequences, with around 17% as singletons. This clonotype was counted only a few times. The gene calls are TRBV5-1 and TRBJ2-1, with D tentatively TRBD1 (5 bases). The TCR was taken from a human donor who was either an allogeneic HSCT recipient or a stem cell or donor lymphocyte infusion donor (not recorded which). It is not recorded whose cells these are; they may come from a transplant donor. What was sequenced was blood, either unsorted or a sorted T cell fraction (not recorded which). DNA for the CDR3: TGCGCCAGCAGCATCCGACAGTACAATGAGCAGTTCTTC. Translation: CASSIRQYNEQFF.